This T cell receptor (beta chain) was observed in a study of shared clonotypes between healthy human individuals. Study overall: Each donor's CD8 memory used one plate, CD8 naive two, each CD4 subset three.

Assay used: immunoSEQ multiplex PCR; TCRdb lists only in-frame clones, some missing. The sample gives 2 million to 3 million clones, under 95% of which show up once; 0.36% is in the top ten. This CDR3 is 14 amino acids long. Germline CDR1 is SGDLS and CDR2 is YYNGEE. The V end was cut by 2 bases, the J end by 2 bases, with 11 bases between. Of note for this clone: Additional DNA sequences in this sample encode the identical CDR3.

This receptor was taken from a man younger than 35 in good health. Some clones in this sample may be carry-over from other donors' samples. Material for sequencing was naive CD4+ T cells from PBMCs. As for subset: CD45RA+ positively selected. V and J are TRBV9 and TRBJ2-7; maybe TRBD1 (5 bases). CDR3 amino acids: CASSVGQGPYEQYF. The CDR3 nucleotides are TGTGCCAGCAGCGTCGGTCAGGGTCCCTACGAGCAGTACTTC.